This is a list of T cell receptor beta chains from one sample in a study of cytomegalovirus exposure and HLA in healthy donors. Clones were sequenced by immunoSEQ multiplex PCR, and TCRdb holds only the in-frame ones, with some missing. The sample has about 74,000 clones, nearly 95% seen once. The material sequenced was PBMCs. These receptors came from a man in his late teens or twenties in good health and CMV-seropositive. CDR3s include the opening cysteine and the closing phenylalanine or tryptophan. Fields, in order: clone size, D gene, V gene, J gene, CDR3 protein, CDR3 DNA. A D gene is named only where the DNA matches it firmly. Clone size is shown for a subset of rows, as once, few, many or a class of expanded clone.

-,TRBD1,TRBV27,TRBJ1-2,CASSYVPGQGNYGYTF,TGTGCCAGCAGTTACGTACCGGGACAGGGAAACTATGGCTACACCTTC
once,-,TRBV10-3,TRBJ2-7,CATRGSDSYEQYF,TGTGCCACCCGAGGGAGCGACTCCTACGAGCAGTACTTC
-,-,TRBV30,TRBJ1-4,CAWSVESYEKLFF,TGTGCCTGGAGTGTAGAGAGTTACGAAAAACTGTTTTTT
-,TRBD2,TRBV7-9,TRBJ2-7,CASSLAGGHEQYF,TGTGCCAGCAGCTTGGCGGGAGGGCACGAGCAGTACTTC
-,-,TRBV28,TRBJ1-5,CASSFRQGWAQPQHF,TGTGCCAGCAGTTTCAGGCAGGGGTGGGCTCAGCCCCAGCATTTT
-,-,TRBV14,TRBJ2-3,CASSQGLVASKDTQYF,TGTGCCAGCAGCCAAGGACTAGTGGCCAGTAAAGATACGCAGTATTTT
-,-,TRBV28,TRBJ2-7,CASSTSAPSYEQYF,TGTGCCAGCAGTACTTCTGCTCCTTCCTACGAGCAGTACTTC
-,-,TRBV6-5,TRBJ1-2,CASSEDRPYGYTF,TGTGCCAGCAGTGAAGACAGGCCCTATGGCTACACCTTC
-,-,TRBV10-3,TRBJ2-3,CASSEPRGRGTDTQYF,TGTGCCAGCAGTGAACCCAGGGGAAGGGGCACAGATACGCAGTATTTT
-,-,TRBV28,TRBJ1-4,CASSSGITIGKLFF,TGTGCCAGCAGTTCCGGGATCACGATCGGAAAACTGTTTTTT